These 14 T cell receptor beta chains were sequenced from one sample in a study of blood T cell repertoires in COVID-19. TCRdb keeps only in-frame clones here, not all; method: immunoSEQ multiplex PCR. The repertoire holds about 250,000 clones, with about 91% as singletons. Sample: peripheral blood. The receptors originated from a young woman with COVID-19, enrolled during active disease.

This clone appeared a few times. The V and J genes are TRBV6-5 and TRBJ1-2, with TRBD1 identical over 8 bases. The J segment lost 6 bases and the V segment lost 5 bases, leaving 2 bases of the junction unmatched. This CDR3 has 12 residues. The germline gives CDR1 MNHEY, CDR2 SVGAGI. The CDR3 bases are TGTGCCAGCAGTCGGACAGGGCATGGCTACACCTTC. Translated, it gives CASSRTGHGYTF.

The chain combines TRBV7-8 with TRBJ2-7, with 8 bases fitting TRBD2. The CDR3 consists of 17 residues. The germline V gene has CDR1 SGHVS and CDR2 FQNEAQ. Losses at the gene ends were 5 bases for V and 2 bases for J; bases not matched to a gene: 14. This CDR3 reads CASSLIGGGPRTYEQYF. The CDR3 DNA reads as TGTGCCAGCAGCCTCATAGGCGGGGGGCCTCGAACCTACGAGCAGTACTTC.

This chain connects TRBV4-3 to TRBJ2-1; 7 bases fit TRBD2. J was trimmed by 2 bases and V by 0 bases; bases with no gene match: 4. This CDR3 is 16 amino acids long. CDR1 LGHNA and CDR2 YSLEER come from the germline V gene. As DNA, the CDR3 is TGCGCCAGCAGCCAAGATTTCAGCGGGGCCTACAATGAGCAGTTCTTC. It specifies CASSQDFSGAYNEQFF.

This sequence joins TRBV19 and TRBJ1-1; weak D call: TRBD1 (6 bases). The CDR3 extends over 13 amino acids. The germline V and J ends were trimmed by 1 base and 3 bases, with 6 bases remaining between them. CDR1 is LNHDA, CDR2 SQIVND, per germline (reference sequence). CDR3 in DNA: TGTGCCAGTAGTATAGCAGGGGACACTGAAGCTTTCTTT. This translates into CASSIAGDTEAFF.

The chain has TRBV30 and TRBJ2-7; 7 bases are a match to TRBD1. V lost 3 bases to trimming and J lost 6 bases; unmatched junction nucleotides: 8. The germline V gene encodes CDR1 GTSNPN and CDR2 SVGIG (reference sequence). The length of the CDR3 is 13 residues. CDR3 coding DNA: TGTGCCTGGAGGAGAACAGGGGCCAGCGAGCAGTACGTC. Its translation: CAWRRTGASEQYV.

The J gene is TRBJ1-6, the V gene TRBV12-5; a weak D match, TRBD1 (6 bases). This CDR3 region has 14 residues. The V end was cut by 4 bases, the J end by 8 bases, with 12 bases between. Germline V gene data show CDR1 as LGHNT and CDR2 as FRNRAP. The CDR3 DNA follows: TGTGCTAGTGGTTCCGGGACATCATATTCACCCCTCCACTTT. Residues: CASGSGTSYSPLHF.

The V call is TRBV9, the J call TRBJ1-1; D is undetermined. Germline V gives CDR1 SGDLS, CDR2 YYNGEE. V dropped 3 bases and J dropped 0 bases, with 6 bases sitting between them. There are 13 residues in the CDR3. The DNA for the CDR3 is TGTGCCAGCAGCGGTAATTTGAACACTGAAGCTTTCTTT. It codes for CASSGNLNTEAFF.

The rearrangement uses TRBV7-2 and TRBJ1-2, with D tentatively TRBD1 (5 bases). The CDR3 contains 13 residues. The V end was cut by 5 bases, the J end by 1 base, with 8 bases between. Germline V CDR1 and CDR2: SGHTA, FQGNSA. The DNA for the CDR3 is TGTGCCAGCAGCACTGACAGTAACTATGGCTACACCTTC. Its protein is CASSTDSNYGYTF.

V and J are TRBV13 and TRBJ2-7, with TRBD2 matching over 9 bases. V dropped 6 bases and J dropped 2; count of bases not matched to a gene: 14. CDR1 and CDR2 (germline): PRHDT, FYEKMQ (reference sequence). The CDR3 contains 17 residues. The CDR3 here is CASSHTRGGRDTYEQYV. The CDR3 DNA follows: TGTGCCAGCAGTCACACTAGGGGCGGGAGGGATACCTACGAGCAGTACGTC.

The chain joins TRBV2 to TRBJ2-4; 7 bases match TRBD1. The germline CDR1 and CDR2 sequences are SNHLY and FYNNEI. The V gene end was trimmed by 5 bases and the J gene end by 0 bases; junction bases not matched to a gene: 7. The CDR3 contains 16 residues. The CDR3 spells CASSPFDRVAKNIQYF. CDR3 in DNA: TGTGCCAGCAGTCCTTTTGACAGGGTAGCCAAAAACATTCAGTACTTC.

This clone has just one count. The chain recombines TRBV21-1 with TRBJ2-7; TRBD1 is taken as the D call from the table, unchecked against the DNA. TRBV21-1 is assigned pseudogene status. The CDR3 is 19 amino acids. CDR3 residues: CASPRFRDRGHGFRGEQYV. The CDR3 nucleotides are TGTGCCAGCCCTCGGTTCCGGGACAGGGGGCACGGATTTAGAGGCGAGCAGTACGTC.

The chain links TRBV19 to TRBJ2-1, with 8 bases matching TRBD2. The CDR3 runs 14 residues. Germline V gene data show CDR1 as LNHDA and CDR2 as SQIVND (reference sequence). V was pared by 7 bases and J by 9 bases, with 11 bases of the junction left unmatched. CDR3: CASKTGAGVVEQFF. The CDR3 DNA is TGTGCCAGTAAAACCGGAGCGGGAGTTGTTGAGCAGTTCTTC. Together with reference TRBV19 and TRBJ2-1, the CDR3 gives the full variable domain: DGGITQSPKYLFRKEGQNVTLSCEQNLNHDAMYWYRQDPGQGLRLIYYSQIVNDFQKGDIAEGYSVSREKKESFPLTVTSAQKNPTAFYLCASKTGAGVVEQFFGPGTRLTVL.

This chain links TRBV28 with TRBJ2-7, with TRBD1 as a possible D gene (6 bases). Looked up from germline, CDR1 is MDHEN and CDR2 is SYDVKM. Trimming pared 3 bases from V and 3 bases from J, leaving 9 bases between. This CDR3 region has 13 residues. CDR3 sequence reads: CASSLDRNYEQYF. CDR3 sequence (DNA): TGTGCCAGCAGTTTGGACAGAAACTACGAGCAGTACTTC. Supplemented by reference TRBV28 and TRBJ2-7, the full variable domain reads DVKVTQSSRYLVKRTGEKVFLECVQDMDHENMFWYRQDPGLGLRLIYFSYDVKMKEKGDIPEGYSVSREKKERFSLILESASTNQTSMYLCASSLDRNYEQYFGPGTRLTVT.

The rearrangement uses TRBV11-2 and TRBJ2-7, with D tentatively TRBD2 (6 bases). The V end lost 5 bases, the J end lost 3 bases, and 14 bases lay between the germline ends. The CDR3 length is 14 residues. From germline, CDR1 is SGHAT and CDR2 FQNNGV. The CDR3 reads CASSPFRRGYEQYV. The CDR3 DNA sequence: TGTGCCAGCAGCCCTTTTAGGAGGGGCTACGAGCAGTACGTC.